This T cell receptor beta chain was captured in a study of T cell repertoires in cytomegalovirus infection. Findings and limits, study-wide: Cumulative public TCR beta family frequency identified carriers of CMV plus the relevant HLA. HLA-C-restricted TCR beta clonotypes specific for CMV led the ex vivo response.

TCRdb recomputed calls from the reads with MiXCR, one row per CDR3 protein. The sample has 150,000 or so distinct CDR3 sequences, less than 25% seen once. Germline V CDR1 and CDR2: DFQATT, SNEGSKA (reference sequence). The CDR3 loop spans 12 amino acids. Between the trimmed V and J ends, which lost 6 bases and 1 base, there was a span of 9 bases. To note about this clonotype: What it binds is not known.

The receptor comes from a human donor in good health (CMV status not recorded). Some clones in this sample may be carry-over from other donors' samples. The material sequenced was CD8+ T cells from cultured PBMCs, taken from culture after CMV antigen stimulation. The gene calls are TRBV20-1 and TRBJ1-2; D not certain. CDR3 nucleotide sequence: TGCAGTGCCCGTCCGGTTAACTATGGCTACACCTTC. Translation gives CSARPVNYGYTF.